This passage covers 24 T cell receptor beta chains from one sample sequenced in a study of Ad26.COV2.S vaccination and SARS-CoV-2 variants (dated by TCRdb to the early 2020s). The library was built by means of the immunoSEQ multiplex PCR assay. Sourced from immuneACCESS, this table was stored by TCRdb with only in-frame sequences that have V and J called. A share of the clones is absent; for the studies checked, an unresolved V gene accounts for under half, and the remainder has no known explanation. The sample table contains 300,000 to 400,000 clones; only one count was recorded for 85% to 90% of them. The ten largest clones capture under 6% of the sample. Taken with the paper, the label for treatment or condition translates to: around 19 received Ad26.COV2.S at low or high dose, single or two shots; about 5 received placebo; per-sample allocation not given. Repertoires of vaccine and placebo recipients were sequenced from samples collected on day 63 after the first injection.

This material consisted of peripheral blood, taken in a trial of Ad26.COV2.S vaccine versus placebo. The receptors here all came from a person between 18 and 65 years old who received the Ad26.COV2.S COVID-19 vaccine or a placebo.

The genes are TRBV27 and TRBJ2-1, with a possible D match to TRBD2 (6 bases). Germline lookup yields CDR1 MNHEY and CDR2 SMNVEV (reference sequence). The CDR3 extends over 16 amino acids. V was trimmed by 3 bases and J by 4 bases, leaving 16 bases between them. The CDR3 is CASSFTGGDVYNEQFF. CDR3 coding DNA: TGTGCCAGCAGTTTCACCGGAGGGGACGTATACAATGAGCAGTTCTTC.

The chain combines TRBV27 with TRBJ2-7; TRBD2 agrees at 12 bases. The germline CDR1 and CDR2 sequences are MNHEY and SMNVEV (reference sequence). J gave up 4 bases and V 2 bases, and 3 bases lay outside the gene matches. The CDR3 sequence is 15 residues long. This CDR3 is CASSLLAGGTYEQYF. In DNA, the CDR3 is TGTGCCAGCAGTTTACTAGCGGGAGGGACGTACGAGCAGTACTTC.

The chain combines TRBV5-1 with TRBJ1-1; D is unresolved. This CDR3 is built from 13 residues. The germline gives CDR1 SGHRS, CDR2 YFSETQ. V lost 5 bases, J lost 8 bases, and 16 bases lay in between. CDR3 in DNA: TGCGCCAGCAGATTTGGCCCTTTGGGGGAAGCTTTCTTT. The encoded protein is CASRFGPLGEAFF. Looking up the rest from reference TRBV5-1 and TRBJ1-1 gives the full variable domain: KAGVTQTPRYLIKTRGQQVTLSCSPISGHRSVSWYQQTPGQGLQFLFEYFSETQRNKGNFPGRFSGRQFSNSRSEMNVSTLELGDSALYLCASRFGPLGEAFFGQGTRLTVV.

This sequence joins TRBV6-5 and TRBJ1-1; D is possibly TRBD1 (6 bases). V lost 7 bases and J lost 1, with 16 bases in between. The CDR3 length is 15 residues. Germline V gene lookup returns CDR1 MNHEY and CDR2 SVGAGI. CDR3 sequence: CASNRRGDKNTEAFF. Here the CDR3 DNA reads TGTGCCAGCAACAGAAGGGGGGATAAGAACACTGAAGCTTTCTTT.

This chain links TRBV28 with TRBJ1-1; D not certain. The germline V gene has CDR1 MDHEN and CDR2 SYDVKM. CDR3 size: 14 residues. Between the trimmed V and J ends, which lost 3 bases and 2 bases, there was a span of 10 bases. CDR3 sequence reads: CASSFPVENTEAFF. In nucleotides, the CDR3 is TGTGCCAGCAGTTTTCCCGTTGAAAACACTGAAGCTTTCTTT.

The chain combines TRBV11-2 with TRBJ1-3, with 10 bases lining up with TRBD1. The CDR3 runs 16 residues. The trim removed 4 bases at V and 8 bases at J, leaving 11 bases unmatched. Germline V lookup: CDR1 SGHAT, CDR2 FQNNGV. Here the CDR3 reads CASSSLDRGGADTIYF. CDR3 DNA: TGTGCCAGCAGCTCCCTGGACAGGGGGGGTGCGGACACCATATATTTT.

This chain's CDR3 is CASSPPLSLDRGNYEQYF. The CDR3 DNA reads as TGTGCCAGCTCACCACCGTTATCATTGGACAGGGGAAACTACGAGCAGTACTTC. The gene calls are TRBV18 and TRBJ2-7, with 9 positions matching TRBD1. The junction had 12 bases not matched to a gene; V was cut back by 0 bases and J by 3 bases. Per the germline V gene, CDR1 is KGHSH and CDR2 is LQKENI. The CDR3 covers 18 residues.

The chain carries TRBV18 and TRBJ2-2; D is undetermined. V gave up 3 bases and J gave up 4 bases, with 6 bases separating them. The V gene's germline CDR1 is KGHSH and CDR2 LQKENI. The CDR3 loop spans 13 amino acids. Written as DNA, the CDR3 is TGTGCCAGCTCACCTCTCTTCACCGGGGAGCTGTTTTTT. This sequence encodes CASSPLFTGELFF.

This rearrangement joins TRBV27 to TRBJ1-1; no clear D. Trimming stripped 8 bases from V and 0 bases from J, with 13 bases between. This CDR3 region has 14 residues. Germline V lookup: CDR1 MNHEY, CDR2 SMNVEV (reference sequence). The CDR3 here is CASRSGPLNTEAFF. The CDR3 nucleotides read TGTGCCAGCCGTTCAGGTCCCCTGAACACTGAAGCTTTCTTT.

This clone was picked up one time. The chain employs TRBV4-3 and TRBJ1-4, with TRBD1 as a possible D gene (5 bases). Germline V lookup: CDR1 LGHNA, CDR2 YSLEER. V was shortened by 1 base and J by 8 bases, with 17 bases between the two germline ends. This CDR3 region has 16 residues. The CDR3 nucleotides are TGCGCCAGCAGCCAAGTTAGTGGGGGGATTAAAGAAAAACTGTTTTTT. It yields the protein CASSQVSGGIKEKLFF.

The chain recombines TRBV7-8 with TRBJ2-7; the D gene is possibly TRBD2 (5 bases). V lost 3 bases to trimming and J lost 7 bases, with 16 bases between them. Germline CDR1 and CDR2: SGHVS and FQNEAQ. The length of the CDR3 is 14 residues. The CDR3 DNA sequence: TGTGCCAGCAGCTTCCCCGACTATTCGAAAGAGCAGTACTTC. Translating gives CASSFPDYSKEQYF.

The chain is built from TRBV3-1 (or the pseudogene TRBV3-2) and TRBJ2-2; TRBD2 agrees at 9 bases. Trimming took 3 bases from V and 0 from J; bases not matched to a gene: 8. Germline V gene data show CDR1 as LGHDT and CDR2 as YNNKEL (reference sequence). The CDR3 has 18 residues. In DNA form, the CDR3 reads TGTGCCAGCAGCCAGAGCCGAGCGGGGGGATCGAACACCGGGGAGCTGTTTTTT. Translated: CASSQSRAGGSNTGELFF.

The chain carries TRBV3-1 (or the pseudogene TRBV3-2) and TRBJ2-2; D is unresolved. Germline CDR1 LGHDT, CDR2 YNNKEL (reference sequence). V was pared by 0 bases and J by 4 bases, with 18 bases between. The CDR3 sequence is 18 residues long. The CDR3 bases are TGTGCCAGCAGCCAAGATGAGCGCGCCGCAGCCTCCACCGGGGAGCTGTTTTTT. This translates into CASSQDERAAASTGELFF.

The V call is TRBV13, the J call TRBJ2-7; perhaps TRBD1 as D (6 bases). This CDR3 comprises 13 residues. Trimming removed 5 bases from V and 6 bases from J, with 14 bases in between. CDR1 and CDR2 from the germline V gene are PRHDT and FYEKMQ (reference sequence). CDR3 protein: CASSQGQLIEQYF. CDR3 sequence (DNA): TGTGCCAGCAGCCAGGGACAACTGATCGAGCAGTACTTC. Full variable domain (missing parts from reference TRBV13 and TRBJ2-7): AAGVIQSPRHLIKEKRETATLKCYPIPRHDTVYWYQQGPGQDPQFLISFYEKMQSDKGSIPDRFSAQQFSDYHSELNMSSLELGDSALYFCASSQGQLIEQYFGPGTRLTVT.

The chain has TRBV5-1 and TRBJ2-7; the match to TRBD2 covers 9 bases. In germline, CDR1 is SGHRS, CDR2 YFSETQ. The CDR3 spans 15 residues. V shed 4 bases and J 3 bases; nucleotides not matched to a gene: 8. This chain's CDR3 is CASSPYSGGYYEQYF. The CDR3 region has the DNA TGCGCCAGCAGCCCCTATAGCGGGGGCTACTACGAGCAGTACTTC.

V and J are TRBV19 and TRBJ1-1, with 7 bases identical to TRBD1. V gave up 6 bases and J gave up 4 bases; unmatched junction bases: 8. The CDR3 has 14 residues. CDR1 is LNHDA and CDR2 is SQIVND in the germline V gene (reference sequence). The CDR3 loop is CASRIQGGGTEAFF. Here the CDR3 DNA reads TGTGCCAGTAGGATCCAGGGGGGTGGCACTGAAGCTTTCTTT.

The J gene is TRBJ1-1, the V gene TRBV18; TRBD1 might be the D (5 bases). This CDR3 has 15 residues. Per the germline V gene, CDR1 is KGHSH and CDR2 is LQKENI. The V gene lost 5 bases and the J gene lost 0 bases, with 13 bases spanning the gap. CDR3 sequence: CASSDAGPLNTEAFF. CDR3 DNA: TGTGCCAGCTCAGACGCGGGACCGTTGAACACTGAAGCTTTCTTT. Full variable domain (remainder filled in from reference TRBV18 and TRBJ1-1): NAGVMQNPRHLVRRRGQEARLRCSPMKGHSHVYWYRQLPEEGLKFMVYLQKENIIDESGMPKERFSAEFPKEGPSILRIQQVVRGDSAAYFCASSDAGPLNTEAFFGQGTRLTVV.

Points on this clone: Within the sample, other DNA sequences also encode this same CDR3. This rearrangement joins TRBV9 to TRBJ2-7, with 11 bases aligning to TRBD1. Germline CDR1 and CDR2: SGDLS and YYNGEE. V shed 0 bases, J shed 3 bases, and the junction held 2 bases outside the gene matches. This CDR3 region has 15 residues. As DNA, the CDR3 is TGTGCCAGCAGCGTAGGGACAGGGGGCATCTACGAGCAGTACTTC. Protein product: CASSVGTGGIYEQYF.

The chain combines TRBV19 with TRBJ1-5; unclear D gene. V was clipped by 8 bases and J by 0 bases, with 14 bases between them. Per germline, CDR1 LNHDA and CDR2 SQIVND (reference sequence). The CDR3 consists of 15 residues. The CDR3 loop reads CASSDLVVSNQPQHF. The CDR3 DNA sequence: TGTGCCAGTTCTGACCTTGTGGTTAGCAATCAGCCCCAGCATTTT. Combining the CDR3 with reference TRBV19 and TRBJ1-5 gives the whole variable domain DGGITQSPKYLFRKEGQNVTLSCEQNLNHDAMYWYRQDPGQGLRLIYYSQIVNDFQKGDIAEGYSVSREKKESFPLTVTSAQKNPTAFYLCASSDLVVSNQPQHFGDGTRLSIL.

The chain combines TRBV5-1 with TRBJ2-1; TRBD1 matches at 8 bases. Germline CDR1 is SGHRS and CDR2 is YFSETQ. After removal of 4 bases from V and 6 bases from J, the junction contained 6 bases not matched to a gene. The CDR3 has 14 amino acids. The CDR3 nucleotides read TGCGCCAGCAGCGAACCGGGACAGGTCAATGAGCAGTTCTTC. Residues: CASSEPGQVNEQFF. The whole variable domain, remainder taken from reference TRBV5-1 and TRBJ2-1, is KAGVTQTPRYLIKTRGQQVTLSCSPISGHRSVSWYQQTPGQGLQFLFEYFSETQRNKGNFPGRFSGRQFSNSRSEMNVSTLELGDSALYLCASSEPGQVNEQFFGPGTRLTVL.

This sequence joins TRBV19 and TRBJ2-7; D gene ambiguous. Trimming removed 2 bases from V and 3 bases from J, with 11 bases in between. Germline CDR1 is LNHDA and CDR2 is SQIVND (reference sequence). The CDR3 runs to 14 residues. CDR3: CASSITGRHYEQYF. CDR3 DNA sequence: TGTGCCAGTAGTATAACGGGCAGACACTACGAGCAGTACTTC. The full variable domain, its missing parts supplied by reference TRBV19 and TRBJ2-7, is DGGITQSPKYLFRKEGQNVTLSCEQNLNHDAMYWYRQDPGQGLRLIYYSQIVNDFQKGDIAEGYSVSREKKESFPLTVTSAQKNPTAFYLCASSITGRHYEQYFGPGTRLTVT.

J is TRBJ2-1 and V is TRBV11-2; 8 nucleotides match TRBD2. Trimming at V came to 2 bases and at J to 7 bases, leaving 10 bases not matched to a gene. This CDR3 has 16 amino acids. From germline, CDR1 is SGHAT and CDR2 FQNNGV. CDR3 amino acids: CASSLSASGRINEQFF. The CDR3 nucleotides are TGTGCCAGCAGCTTATCAGCCAGCGGGAGAATTAATGAGCAGTTCTTC.

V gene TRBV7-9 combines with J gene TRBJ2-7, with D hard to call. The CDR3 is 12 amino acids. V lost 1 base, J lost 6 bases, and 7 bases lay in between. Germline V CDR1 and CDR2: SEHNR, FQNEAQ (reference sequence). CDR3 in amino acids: CASSLGFLEQYF. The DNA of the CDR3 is TGTGCCAGCAGCTTAGGCTTTCTCGAGCAGTACTTC.

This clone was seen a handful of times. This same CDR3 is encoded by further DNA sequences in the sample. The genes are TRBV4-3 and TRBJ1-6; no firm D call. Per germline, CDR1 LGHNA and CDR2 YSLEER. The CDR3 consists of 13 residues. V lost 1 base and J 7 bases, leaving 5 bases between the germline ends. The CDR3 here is CASSQAKNSPLHF. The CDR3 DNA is TGCGCCAGCAGCCAAGCCAAGAATTCACCCCTCCACTTT.